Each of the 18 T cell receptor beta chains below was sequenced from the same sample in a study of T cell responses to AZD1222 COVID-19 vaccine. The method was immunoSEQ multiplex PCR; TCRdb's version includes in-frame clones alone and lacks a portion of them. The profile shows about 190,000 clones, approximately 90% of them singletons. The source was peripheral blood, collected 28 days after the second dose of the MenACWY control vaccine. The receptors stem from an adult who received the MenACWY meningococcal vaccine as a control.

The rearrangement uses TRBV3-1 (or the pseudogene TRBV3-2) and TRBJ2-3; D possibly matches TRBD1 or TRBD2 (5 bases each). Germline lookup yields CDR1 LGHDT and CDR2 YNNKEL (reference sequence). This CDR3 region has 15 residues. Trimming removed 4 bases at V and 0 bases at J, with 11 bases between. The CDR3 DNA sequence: TGTGCCAGCAGCCTGGGACGCCCTAGCACAGATACGCAGTATTTT. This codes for CASSLGRPSTDTQYF.

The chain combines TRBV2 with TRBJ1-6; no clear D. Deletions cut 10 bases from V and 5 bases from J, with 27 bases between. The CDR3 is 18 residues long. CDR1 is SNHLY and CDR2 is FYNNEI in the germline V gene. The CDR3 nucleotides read TGTGCCACCCGGAACAAGGCCATTAACCTCATCAATAATTCACCCCTCCACTTT. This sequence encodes CATRNKAINLINNSPLHF. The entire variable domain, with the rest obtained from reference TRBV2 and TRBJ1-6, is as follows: EPEVTQTPSHQVTQMGQEVILRCVPISNHLYFYWYRQILGQKVEFLVSFYNNEISEKSEIFDDQFSVERPDGSNFTLKIRSTKLEDSAMYFCATRNKAINLINNSPLHFGNGTRLTVT.

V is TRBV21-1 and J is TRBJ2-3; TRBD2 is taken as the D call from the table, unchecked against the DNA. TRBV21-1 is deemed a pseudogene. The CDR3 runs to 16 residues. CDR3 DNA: TGTGCCAGCAGCAAAGTTAGACTAGCGGGGTCAGATACGCAGTATTTT. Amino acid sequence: CASSKVRLAGSDTQYF.

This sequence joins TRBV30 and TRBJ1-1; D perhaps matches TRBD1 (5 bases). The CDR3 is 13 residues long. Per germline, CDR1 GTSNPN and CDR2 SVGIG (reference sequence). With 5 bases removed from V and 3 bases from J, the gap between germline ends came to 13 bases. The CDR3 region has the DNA TGTGCCTGGTATCGGGGGTACGACACTGAAGCTTTCTTT. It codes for CAWYRGYDTEAFF.

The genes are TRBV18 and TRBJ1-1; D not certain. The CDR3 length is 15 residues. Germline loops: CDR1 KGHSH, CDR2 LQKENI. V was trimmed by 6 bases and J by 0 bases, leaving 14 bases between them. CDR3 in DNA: TGTGCCAGCTCGCTCTCCACCGGCCTGAACACTGAAGCTTTCTTT. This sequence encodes CASSLSTGLNTEAFF.

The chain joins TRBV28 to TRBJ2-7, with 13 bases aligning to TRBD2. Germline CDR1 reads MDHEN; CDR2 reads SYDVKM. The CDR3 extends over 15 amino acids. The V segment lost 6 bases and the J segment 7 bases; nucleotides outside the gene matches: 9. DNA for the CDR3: TGTGCCAGCAGCTCCGGACTAGCGGGAGTGTATGAGCAGTACTTC. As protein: CASSSGLAGVYEQYF.

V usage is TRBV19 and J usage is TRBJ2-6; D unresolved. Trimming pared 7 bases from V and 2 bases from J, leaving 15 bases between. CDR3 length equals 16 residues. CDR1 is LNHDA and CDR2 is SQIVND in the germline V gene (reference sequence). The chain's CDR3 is CASKAVSSPGANVLTF. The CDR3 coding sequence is TGTGCCAGTAAAGCAGTCAGCAGTCCTGGGGCCAACGTCCTGACTTTC. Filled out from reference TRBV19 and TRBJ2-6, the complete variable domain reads DGGITQSPKYLFRKEGQNVTLSCEQNLNHDAMYWYRQDPGQGLRLIYYSQIVNDFQKGDIAEGYSVSREKKESFPLTVTSAQKNPTAFYLCASKAVSSPGANVLTFGAGSRLTVL.

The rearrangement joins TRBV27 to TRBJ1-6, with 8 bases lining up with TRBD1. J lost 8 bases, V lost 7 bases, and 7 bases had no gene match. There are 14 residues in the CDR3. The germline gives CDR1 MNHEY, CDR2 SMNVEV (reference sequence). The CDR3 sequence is CASMSQGEHSPLHF. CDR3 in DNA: TGTGCCAGCATGTCACAGGGGGAACATTCACCCCTCCACTTT.

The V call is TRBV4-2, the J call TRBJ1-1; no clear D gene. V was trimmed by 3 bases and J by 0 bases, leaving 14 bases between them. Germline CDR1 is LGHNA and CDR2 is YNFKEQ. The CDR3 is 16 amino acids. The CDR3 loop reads CASSHWSDYMNTEAFF. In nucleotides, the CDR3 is TGTGCCAGCAGCCATTGGTCGGACTATATGAACACTGAAGCTTTCTTT.

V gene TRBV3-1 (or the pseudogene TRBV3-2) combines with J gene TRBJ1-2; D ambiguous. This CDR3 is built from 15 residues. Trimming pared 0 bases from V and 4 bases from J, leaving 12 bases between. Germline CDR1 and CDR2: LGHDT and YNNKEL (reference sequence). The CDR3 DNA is TGTGCCAGCAGCCAAGATAGATCGGCGGTCTATGGCTACACCTTC. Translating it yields CASSQDRSAVYGYTF.

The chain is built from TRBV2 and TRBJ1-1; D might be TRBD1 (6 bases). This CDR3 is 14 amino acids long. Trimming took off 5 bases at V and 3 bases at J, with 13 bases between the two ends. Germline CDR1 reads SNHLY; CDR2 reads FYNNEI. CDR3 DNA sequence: TGTGCCAGCAGTTCACAGGGAGGGGACACTGAAGCTTTCTTT. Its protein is CASSSQGGDTEAFF.

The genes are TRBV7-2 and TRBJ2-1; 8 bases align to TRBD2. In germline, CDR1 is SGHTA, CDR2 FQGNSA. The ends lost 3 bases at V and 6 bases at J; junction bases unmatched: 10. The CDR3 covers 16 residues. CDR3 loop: CASSFALLAGSNEQFF. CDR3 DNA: TGTGCCAGCAGCTTCGCCCTTCTAGCGGGCAGCAATGAGCAGTTCTTC. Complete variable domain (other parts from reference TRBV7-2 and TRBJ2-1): GAGVSQSPSNKVTEKGKDVELRCDPISGHTALYWYRQSLGQGLEFLIYFQGNSAPDKSGLPSDRFSAERTGGSVSTLTIQRTQQEDSAVYLCASSFALLAGSNEQFFGPGTRLTVL.

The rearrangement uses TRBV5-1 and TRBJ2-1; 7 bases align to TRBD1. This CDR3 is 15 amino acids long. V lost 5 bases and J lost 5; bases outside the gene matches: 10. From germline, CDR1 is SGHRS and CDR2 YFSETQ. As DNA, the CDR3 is TGCGCCAGCAGAAAAGACAGGGCTAACAACAATGAGCAGTTCTTC. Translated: CASRKDRANNNEQFF.

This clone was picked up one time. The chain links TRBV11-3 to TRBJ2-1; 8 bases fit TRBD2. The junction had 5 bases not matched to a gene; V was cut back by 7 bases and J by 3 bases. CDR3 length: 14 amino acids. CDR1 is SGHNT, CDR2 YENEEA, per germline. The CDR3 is CASNGLAGYNEQFF. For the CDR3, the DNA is TGTGCCAGCAATGGGCTAGCGGGCTACAATGAGCAGTTCTTC.

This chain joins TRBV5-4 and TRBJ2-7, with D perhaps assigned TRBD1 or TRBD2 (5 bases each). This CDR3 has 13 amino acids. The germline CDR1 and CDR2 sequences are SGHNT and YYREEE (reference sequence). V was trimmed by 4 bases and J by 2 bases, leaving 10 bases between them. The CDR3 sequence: CASSRDATYEQYF. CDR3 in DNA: TGTGCCAGCAGCCGGGACGCGACCTACGAGCAGTACTTC.

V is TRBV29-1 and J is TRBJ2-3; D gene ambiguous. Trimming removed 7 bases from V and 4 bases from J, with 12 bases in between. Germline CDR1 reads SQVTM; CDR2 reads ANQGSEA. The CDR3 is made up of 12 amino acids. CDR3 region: CSGSVGADTQYF. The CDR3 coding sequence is TGCAGCGGCTCCGTTGGGGCAGATACGCAGTATTTT.

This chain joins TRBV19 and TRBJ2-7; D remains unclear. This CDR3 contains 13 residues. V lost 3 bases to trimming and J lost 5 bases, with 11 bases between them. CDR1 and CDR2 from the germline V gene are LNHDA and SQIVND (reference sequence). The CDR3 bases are TGTGCCAGTAGTATCGCGGCGAACGACGAGCAGTACTTC. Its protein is CASSIAANDEQYF.

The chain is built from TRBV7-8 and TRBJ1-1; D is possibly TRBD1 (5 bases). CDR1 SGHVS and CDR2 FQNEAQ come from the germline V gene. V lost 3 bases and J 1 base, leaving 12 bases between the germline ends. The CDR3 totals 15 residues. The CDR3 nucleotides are TGTGCCAGCAGCTTCGCCGGGACCCAGAACACTGAAGCTTTCTTT. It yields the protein CASSFAGTQNTEAFF.